The sequence of this T cell receptor beta chain was determined in a study of blood T cell repertoires in COVID-19 (dated by TCRdb to the early 2020s). Background for the entire study: Samples from collaborators originated in the United States, Italy and Spain and spanned both the acute and convalescent phases of COVID-19. The material from the prospective study consisted of cDNA or gDNA derived from T cells, B-cell-depleted T cells, or PBMCs. The dataset comprised deeply sampled blood TCRbeta repertoires from subjects exposed to, actively infected with, or recovered from COVID-19. The repertoires were made available in a free public database intended to serve as a resource for research on the immune response to SARS-CoV-2. The samples were drawn from two sources: the first 160 participants of the ongoing ImmuneRACE study, and over 1,000 subjects contributed by 6 global collaborators. The sample metadata nearly always contained a de-identified subject ID, COVID-19 status, age in years and sex. HLA class I and class II types, where available, came from metadata supplied by the sample provider rather than from assay-based typing. Overall study outcomes, separate from this receptor: How much clinical and demographic metadata was included differed by source and by participant, and the metadata was provided uncurated.

Samples from volunteer blood donors who had recovered from COVID-19 were contributed by a second Seattle source. The collaborating institutions used their own protocols to collect whole blood in K2EDTA tubes. Collaborator samples were shipped for TCRbeta analysis as frozen whole blood, isolated PBMCs, or DNA extracted from either sample type. TCRbeta CDR3 regions were amplified from genomic DNA by means of the immunoSEQ Assay, a bias-controlled multiplex PCR. For the original study's pipeline: Within the assay, amplification of reference gene primers was used to estimate how many nucleated cells each sample contained. Sequence reads were collapsed and filtered to measure the absolute abundance of every unique TCRbeta CDR3 rearrangement. Productive Simpson clonality was computed per sample as the square root of Simpson's diversity index over productive rearrangements. TCRdb holds this immuneACCESS table with in-frame rearrangements only. Some clones are missing; in checked studies, unresolved V genes explain under half, and the rest has no known cause. The V and J calls and clone size are taken from that table; D and trimming were inferred from the DNA. The sample has about 260,000 clones on record, about 88% of them singletons. Approximately 3.7% of the sample is in the top ten clones.

This clone was observed a few times. This clone's antigen is unknown. No base quality values were provided; no much bigger clone lies one nucleotide off. The cysteine opens and the phenylalanine closes a CDR3 of 16 amino acids. Just the 48-base CDR3 DNA is kept, in frame starting at base 1. Between the V and J ends, shortened by 0 bases and 0 bases respectively, the junction contains 9 bases. The germline V gene (reference sequence) provides CDR1 WNHNN and CDR2 SYGVQD. In this chain, TRBV10-1 is recombined with TRBJ2-1; the D gene remains uncertain. The sequence derives from a man aged 55-75 years who had recovered from COVID-19. The sample taken for sequencing was peripheral blood. The DNA reads TGCGCCAGCAGTGAGTCTCCAGAAAACTCCTACAATGAGCAGTTCTTC. It translates as CASSESPENSYNEQFF.